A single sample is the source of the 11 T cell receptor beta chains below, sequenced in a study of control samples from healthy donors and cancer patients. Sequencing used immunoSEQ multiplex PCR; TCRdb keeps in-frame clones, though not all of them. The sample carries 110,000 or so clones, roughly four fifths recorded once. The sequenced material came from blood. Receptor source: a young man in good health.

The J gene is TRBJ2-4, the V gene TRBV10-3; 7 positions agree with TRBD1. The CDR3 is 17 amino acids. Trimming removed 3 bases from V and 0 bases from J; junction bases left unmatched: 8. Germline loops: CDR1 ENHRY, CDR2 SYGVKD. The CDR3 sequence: CAISDQTGTIAKNIQYF. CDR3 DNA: TGTGCCATCAGTGACCAGACAGGGACCATAGCCAAAAACATTCAGTACTTC.

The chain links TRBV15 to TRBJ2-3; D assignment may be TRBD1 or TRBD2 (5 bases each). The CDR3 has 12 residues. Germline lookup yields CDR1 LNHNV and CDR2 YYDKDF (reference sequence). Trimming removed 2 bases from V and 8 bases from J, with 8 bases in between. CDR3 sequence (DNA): TGTGCCACCAGCAGATCTGGGGGTACGCAGTATTTT. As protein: CATSRSGGTQYF.

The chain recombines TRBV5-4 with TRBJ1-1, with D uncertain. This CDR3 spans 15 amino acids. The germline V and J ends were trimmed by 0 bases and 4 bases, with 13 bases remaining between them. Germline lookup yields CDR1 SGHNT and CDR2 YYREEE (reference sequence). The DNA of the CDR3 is TGTGCCAGCAGCTTGGGGGAGGTTCCTTCCACTGAAGCTTTCTTT. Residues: CASSLGEVPSTEAFF.

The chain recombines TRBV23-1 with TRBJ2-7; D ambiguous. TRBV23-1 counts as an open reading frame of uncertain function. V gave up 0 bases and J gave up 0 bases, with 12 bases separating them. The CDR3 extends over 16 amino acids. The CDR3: CASSQSARSSSYEQYV. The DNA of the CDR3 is TGCGCCAGCAGTCAATCGGCCAGGTCGAGCTCCTACGAGCAGTACGTC.

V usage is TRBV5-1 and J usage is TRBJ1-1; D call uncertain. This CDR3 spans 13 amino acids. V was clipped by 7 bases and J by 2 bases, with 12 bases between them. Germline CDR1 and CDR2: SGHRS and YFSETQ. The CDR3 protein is CASGTGFNTEAFF. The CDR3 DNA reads TGCGCCAGCGGTACGGGATTTAACACTGAAGCTTTCTTT.

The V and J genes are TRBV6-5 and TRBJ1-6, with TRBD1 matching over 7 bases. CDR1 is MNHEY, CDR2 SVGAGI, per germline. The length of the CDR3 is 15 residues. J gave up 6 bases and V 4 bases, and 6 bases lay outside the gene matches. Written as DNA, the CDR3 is TGTGCCAGCAGTTCCGCGACAGGGAGTAATTCACCCCTCCACTTT. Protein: CASSSATGSNSPLHF.

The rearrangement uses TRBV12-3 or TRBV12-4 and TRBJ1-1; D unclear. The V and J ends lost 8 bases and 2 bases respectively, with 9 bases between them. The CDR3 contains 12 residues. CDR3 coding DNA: TGTGCCAGCTCCAAGGGTAACACTGAAGCTTTCTTT. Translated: CASSKGNTEAFF.

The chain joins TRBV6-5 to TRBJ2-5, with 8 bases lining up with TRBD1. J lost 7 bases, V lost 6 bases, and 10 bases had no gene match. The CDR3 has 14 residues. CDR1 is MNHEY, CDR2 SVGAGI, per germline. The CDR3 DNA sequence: TGTGCCAGCAGATTGGACAGGGTGAAGGGGACCCAGTACTTC. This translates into CASRLDRVKGTQYF.

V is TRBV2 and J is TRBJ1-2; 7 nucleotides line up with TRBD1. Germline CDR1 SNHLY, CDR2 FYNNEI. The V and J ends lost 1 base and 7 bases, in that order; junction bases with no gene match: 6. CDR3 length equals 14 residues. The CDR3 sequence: CASSEERGRGGYTF. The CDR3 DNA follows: TGTGCCAGCAGTGAAGAAAGGGGGCGTGGTGGCTACACCTTC.

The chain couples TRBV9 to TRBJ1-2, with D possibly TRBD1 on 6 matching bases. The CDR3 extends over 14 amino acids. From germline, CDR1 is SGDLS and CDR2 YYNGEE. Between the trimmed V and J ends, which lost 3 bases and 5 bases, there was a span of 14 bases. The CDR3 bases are TGTGCCAGCAGCGGCCAGGGGCTCGGGTATGGCTACACCTTC. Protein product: CASSGQGLGYGYTF.

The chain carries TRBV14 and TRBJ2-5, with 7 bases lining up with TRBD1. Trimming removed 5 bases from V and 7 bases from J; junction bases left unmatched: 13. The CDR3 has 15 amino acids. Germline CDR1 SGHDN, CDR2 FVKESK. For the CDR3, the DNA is TGTGCCAGCAGCACTCGGGACAGCCCCAGGGGGACCCAGTACTTC. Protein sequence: CASSTRDSPRGTQYF.